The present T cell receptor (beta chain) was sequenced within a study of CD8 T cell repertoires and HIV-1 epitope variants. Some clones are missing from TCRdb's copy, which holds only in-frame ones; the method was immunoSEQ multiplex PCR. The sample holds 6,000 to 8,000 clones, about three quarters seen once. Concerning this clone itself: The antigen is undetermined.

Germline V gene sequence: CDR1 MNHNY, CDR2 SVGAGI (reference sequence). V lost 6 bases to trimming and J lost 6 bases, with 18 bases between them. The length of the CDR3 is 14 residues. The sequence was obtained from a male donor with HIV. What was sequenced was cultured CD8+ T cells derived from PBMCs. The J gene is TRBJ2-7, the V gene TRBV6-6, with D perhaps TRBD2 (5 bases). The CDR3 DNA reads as TGTGCCAGCAGGACCTACTCGGGGATAGGCGAGCAGTACTTC. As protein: CASRTYSGIGEQYF.